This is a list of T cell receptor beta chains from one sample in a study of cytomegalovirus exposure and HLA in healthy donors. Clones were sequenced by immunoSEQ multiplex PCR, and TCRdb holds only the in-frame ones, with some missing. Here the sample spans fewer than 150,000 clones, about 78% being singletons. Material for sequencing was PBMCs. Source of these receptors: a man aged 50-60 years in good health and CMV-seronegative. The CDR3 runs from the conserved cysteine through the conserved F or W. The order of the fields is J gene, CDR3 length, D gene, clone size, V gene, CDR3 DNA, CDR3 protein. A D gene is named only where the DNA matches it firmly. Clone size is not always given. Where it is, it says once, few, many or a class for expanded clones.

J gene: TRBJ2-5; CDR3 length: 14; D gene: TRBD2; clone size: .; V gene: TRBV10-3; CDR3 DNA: TGTGCCATCAGGAGGACTAGCGGGGGTGAGACCCAGTACTTC; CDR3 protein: CAIRRTSGGETQYF
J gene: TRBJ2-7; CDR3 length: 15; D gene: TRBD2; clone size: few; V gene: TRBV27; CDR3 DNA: TGTGCCAGCAGTTTAATAGCGGGAGGACCCTACGAGCAGTACTTC; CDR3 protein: CASSLIAGGPYEQYF
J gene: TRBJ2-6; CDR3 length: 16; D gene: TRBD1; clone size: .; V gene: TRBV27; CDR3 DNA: TGTGCCAGCACTCGGACAGGCACTTCTGGGGCCAACGTCCTGACTTTC; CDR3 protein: CASTRTGTSGANVLTF
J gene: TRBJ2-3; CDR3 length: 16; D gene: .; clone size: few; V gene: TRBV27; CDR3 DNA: TGTGCCAGCAGAAGAAACGGACAGTTTAGCACAGATACGCAGTATTTT; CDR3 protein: CASRRNGQFSTDTQYF
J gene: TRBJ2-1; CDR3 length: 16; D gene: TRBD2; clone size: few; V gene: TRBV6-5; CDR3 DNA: TGTGCCAGCAGTTTCCTAGCGGGAGGGTCTGGGGATGAGCAGTTCTTC; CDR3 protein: CASSFLAGGSGDEQFF
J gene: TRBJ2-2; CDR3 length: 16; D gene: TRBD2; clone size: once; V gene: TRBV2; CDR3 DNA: TGTGCCAGCAAGCCGGGACTAGCGGGTTTAACCGGGGAGCTGTTTTTT; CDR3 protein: CASKPGLAGLTGELFF
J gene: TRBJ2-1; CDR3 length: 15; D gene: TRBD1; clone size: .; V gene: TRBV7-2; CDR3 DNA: TGTGCCAGCAGTTACGTTGGGACAGAGGGAAATGAGCAGTTCTTC; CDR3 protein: CASSYVGTEGNEQFF
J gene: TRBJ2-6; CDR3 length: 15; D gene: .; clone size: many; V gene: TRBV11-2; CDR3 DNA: TGTGCCAGCAGCCCCACCCTGGCTGGCGCCAACGTCCTGACTTTC; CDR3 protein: CASSPTLAGANVLTF
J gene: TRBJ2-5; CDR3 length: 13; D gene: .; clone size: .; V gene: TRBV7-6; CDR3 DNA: TGTGCCAGCAGCCCCTTGGGGGGTCACACCCAGTACTTC; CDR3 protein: CASSPLGGHTQYF
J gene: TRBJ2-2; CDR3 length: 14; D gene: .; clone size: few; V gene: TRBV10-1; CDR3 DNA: TGCGCCAGCAGTGAAACTAGGCGGACCGGGGAGCTGTTTTTT; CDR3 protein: CASSETRRTGELFF
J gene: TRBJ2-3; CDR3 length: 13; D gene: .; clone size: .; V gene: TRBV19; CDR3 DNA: TGTGCCAGTAGTATGAAGGGGGCAGATACGCAGTATTTT; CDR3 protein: CASSMKGADTQYF
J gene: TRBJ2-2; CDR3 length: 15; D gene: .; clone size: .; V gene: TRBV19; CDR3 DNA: TGTGCCAGTAGTCCGGACAGAGGATACACCGGGGAGCTGTTTTTT; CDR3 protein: CASSPDRGYTGELFF
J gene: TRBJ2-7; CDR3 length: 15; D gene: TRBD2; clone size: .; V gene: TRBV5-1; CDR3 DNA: TGCGCCAGCAGCTTGTCTAGCGGGAGCACCTACGAGCAGTACTTC; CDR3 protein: CASSLSSGSTYEQYF
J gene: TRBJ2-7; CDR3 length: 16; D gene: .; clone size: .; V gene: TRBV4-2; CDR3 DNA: TGTGCCAGCAGCCAAGATCCCAGGGGATCTCTGGGCGAGCAGTACTTC; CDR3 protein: CASSQDPRGSLGEQYF
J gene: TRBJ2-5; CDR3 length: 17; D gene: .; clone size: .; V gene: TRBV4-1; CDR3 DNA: TGCGCCAGCAGCCAAGGGATTGCGGCGGGAAGGGGAGAGACCCAGTACTTC; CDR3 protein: CASSQGIAAGRGETQYF
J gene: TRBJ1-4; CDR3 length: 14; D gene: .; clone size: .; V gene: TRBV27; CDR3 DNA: TGTGCCAGCAGTTTCGAACAGGGAAATGAAAAACTGTTTTTT; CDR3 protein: CASSFEQGNEKLFF
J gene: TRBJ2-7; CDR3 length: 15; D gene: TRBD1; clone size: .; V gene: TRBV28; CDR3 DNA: TGTGCCAGCAGTCCCCGGGACAGGGTAGTCCACGAGCAGTACTTC; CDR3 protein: CASSPRDRVVHEQYF
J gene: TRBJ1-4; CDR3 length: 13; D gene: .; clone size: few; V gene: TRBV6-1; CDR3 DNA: TGTGCCAGCAGTGCGGCAGGGGTATTAAAACTGTTTTTT; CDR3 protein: CASSAAGVLKLFF
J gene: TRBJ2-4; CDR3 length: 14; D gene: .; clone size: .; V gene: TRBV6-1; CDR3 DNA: TGTGCCAGCAGTGATGGCGGGGTGGCGAACATTCAGTACTTC; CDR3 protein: CASSDGGVANIQYF
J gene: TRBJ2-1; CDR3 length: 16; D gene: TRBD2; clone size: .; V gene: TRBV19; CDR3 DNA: TGTGCCAGTAGTTTACGACTAGCGGGAGGGCTCAATGAGCAGTTCTTC; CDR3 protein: CASSLRLAGGLNEQFF
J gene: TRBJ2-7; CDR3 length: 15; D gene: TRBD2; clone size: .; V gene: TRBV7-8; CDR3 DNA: TGTGCCAGCACCCAAGCGGCTAGCGGGAGTCACGAGCAGTACTTC; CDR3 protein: CASTQAASGSHEQYF
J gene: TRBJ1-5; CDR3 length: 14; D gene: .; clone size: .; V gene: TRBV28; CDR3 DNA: TGTGCCAGCAGTCCCCCCCTCAGTAATCAGCCCCAGCATTTT; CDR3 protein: CASSPPLSNQPQHF
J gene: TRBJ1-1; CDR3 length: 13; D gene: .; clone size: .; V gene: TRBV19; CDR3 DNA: TGTGCCAGTATCGGGTACGGGGACACTGAAGCTTTCTTT; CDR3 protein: CASIGYGDTEAFF
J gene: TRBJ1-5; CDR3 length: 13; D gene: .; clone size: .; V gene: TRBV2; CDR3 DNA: TGTGCCAGCAAGCGGGACCACAATCAGCCCCAGCATTTT; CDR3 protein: CASKRDHNQPQHF
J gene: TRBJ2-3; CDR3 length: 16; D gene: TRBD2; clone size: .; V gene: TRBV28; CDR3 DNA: TGTGCCAGCAGTCCCCTCCGGCGGGAGGAAGCAGATACGCAGTATTTT; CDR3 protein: CASSPLRREEADTQYF
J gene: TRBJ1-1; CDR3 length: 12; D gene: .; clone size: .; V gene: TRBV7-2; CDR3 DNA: TGTGCCAGCAGCTTCGGGAACACTGAAGCTTTCTTT; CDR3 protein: CASSFGNTEAFF
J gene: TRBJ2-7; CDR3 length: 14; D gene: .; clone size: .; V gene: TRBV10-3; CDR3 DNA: TGTGCCATCAGTCCCGGGGGACGACGCTACGAGCAGTACTTC; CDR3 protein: CAISPGGRRYEQYF
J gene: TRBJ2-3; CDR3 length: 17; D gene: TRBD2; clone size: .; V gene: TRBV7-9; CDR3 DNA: TGTGCCAGTCAAAAACTAGCGGCTGTCGTTTTCACAGATACGCAGTATTTT; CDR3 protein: CASQKLAAVVFTDTQYF
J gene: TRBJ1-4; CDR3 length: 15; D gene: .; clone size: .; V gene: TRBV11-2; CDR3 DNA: TGTGCCAGCAGCTTAAGTACAGTGGGGAGTGAAAAACTGTTTTTT; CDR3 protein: CASSLSTVGSEKLFF
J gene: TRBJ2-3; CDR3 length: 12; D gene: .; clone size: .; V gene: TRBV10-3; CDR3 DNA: TGTGCCATCAGAGGGGAATCTGAGGCAGCGTATTTT; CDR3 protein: CAIRGESEAAYF
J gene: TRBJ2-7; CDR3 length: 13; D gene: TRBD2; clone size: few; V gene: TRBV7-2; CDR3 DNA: TGTGCCAGCAGCCCCCGGGGGGGCTACGAGCAGTACTTC; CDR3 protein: CASSPRGGYEQYF
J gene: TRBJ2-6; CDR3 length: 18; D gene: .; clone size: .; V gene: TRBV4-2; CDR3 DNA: TGTGCCAGCAGCTCAGGGCAGGGGACAAGCTCTGGGGCCAACGTCCTGACTTTC; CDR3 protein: CASSSGQGTSSGANVLTF
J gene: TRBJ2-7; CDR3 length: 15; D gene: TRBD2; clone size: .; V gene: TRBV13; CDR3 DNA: TGTGCCAGCAGCCAGGCGCGGGGGGGCCTCTACGAGCAGTACTTC; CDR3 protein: CASSQARGGLYEQYF
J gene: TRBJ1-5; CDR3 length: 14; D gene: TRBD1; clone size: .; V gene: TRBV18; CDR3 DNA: TGTGCCAGCTCACCAAGACAGGGCCATCAGCCCCAGCATTTT; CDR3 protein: CASSPRQGHQPQHF
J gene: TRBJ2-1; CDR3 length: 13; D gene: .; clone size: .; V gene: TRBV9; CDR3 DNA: TGTGCCAGCAGCGTCTCGACCGGGAATGAGCAGTTCTTC; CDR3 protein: CASSVSTGNEQFF
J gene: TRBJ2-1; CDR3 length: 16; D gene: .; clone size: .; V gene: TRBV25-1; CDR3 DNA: TGTGCCAGCAGTGAATCCGGTCCTAGCTCCTACAATGAGCAGTTCTTC; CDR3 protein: CASSESGPSSYNEQFF
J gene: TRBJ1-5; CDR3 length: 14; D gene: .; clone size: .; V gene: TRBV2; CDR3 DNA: TGTGCCAGCAGTGGGACCGGCGGGAATCAGCCCCAGCATTTT; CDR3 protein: CASSGTGGNQPQHF
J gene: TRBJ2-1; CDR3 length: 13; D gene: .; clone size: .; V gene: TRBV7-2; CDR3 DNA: TGTGCCAGCAGCTTAGCTTTGGGAGGTGAGCAGTTCTTC; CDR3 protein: CASSLALGGEQFF
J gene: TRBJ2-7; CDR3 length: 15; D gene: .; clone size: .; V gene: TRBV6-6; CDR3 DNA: TGTGCCAGCAGTGGCAGGAGTAGCGGTGCCTACGAGCAGTACTTC; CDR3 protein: CASSGRSSGAYEQYF
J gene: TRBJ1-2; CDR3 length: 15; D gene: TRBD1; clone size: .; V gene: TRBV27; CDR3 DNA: TGTGCCAGCAGGGGATCCGGGACAGGGGAGGATGGCTACACCTTC; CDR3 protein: CASRGSGTGEDGYTF
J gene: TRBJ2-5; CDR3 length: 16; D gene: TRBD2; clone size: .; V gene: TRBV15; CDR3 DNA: TGTGCCACCAGCATTCTAGCGGGAGGGTCTCAAGAGACCCAGTACTTC; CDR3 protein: CATSILAGGSQETQYF
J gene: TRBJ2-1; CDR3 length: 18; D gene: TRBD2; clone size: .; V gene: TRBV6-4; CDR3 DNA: TGTGCCAGCAGTGACTACCCCTTGGGGACTAGCGGAAACAATGAGCAGTTCTTC; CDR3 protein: CASSDYPLGTSGNNEQFF
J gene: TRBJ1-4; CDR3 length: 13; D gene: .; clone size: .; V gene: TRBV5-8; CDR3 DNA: TGTGCCAGCAGCTTGGGAGGGGGAACGGCACTGTTTTTT; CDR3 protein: CASSLGGGTALFF
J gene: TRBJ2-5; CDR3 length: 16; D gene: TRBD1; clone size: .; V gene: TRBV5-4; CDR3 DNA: TGTGCCAGCAGCGATCCTACGGCCAGGGGGCAAGAGACCCAGTACTTC; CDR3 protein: CASSDPTARGQETQYF
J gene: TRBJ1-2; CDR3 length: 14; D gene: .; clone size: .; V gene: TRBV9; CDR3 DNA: TGTGCCAGCAGCGTGGACTTAGGAAACTATGGCTACACCTTC; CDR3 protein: CASSVDLGNYGYTF
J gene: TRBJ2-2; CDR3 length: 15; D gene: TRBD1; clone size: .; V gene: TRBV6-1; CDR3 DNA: TGTGCCAGCAGTGGAAGGACAGGCCAGTCCGGGGAGCTGTTTTTT; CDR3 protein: CASSGRTGQSGELFF
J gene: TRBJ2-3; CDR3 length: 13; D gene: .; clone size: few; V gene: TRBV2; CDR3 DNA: TGTGCCAGTACGGGGGAGAACACAGATACGCAGTATTTT; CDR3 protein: CASTGENTDTQYF